This T cell receptor (beta chain) stems from a study of blood T cell repertoires in COVID-19. Germline V gene sequence: CDR1 MNHEY, CDR2 SMNVEV (reference sequence). V dropped 0 bases and J dropped 1; count of bases not matched to a gene: 11. There are 18 residues in the CDR3. This table comes from immunoSEQ multiplex PCR, and its TCRdb copy is limited to in-frame clones, with some not included. This table has 96,000 or so clones, around 90% appearing once. The specimen sequenced was peripheral blood. The rearrangement uses TRBV27 and TRBJ2-7, with 8 bases aligning to TRBD2. This receptor was obtained from a human donor with COVID-19, enrolled during active disease. The donor label of this sample is uncertain. The CDR3 nucleotides read TGTGCCAGCAGTTTATCGGCTAGCGGGCGAACTCTATCCTACGAGCAGTACTTC. Protein product: CASSLSASGRTLSYEQYF.